This T cell receptor (beta chain) was recovered during a study of cytomegalovirus exposure and HLA in healthy donors. Amplification used 60 Vbeta primers and 13 Jbeta primers. TCRdb's copy holds only in-frame clones and misses some; the assay was immunoSEQ multiplex PCR. The profile shows 150,000 to 200,000 clones, around 86% of them singletons. Comments on this clone: Mismatch with germline at one junction end may stem from a read error.

This CDR3 spans 16 amino acids. Germline V gene data show CDR1 as MDHEN and CDR2 as SYDVKM. The TCR was taken from a woman in her fifties or sixties in good health and CMV-seropositive. The material sequenced was PBMCs. The chain employs TRBV28 and TRBJ2-7; 9 bases fit TRBD1. The CDR3 nucleotides are TGTGCCAGCAGTTCCCCTGACAGGGGGATTGCCTACGGGCAGTACTTC. It codes for CASSSPDRGIAYGQYF.